What follows are 5 T cell receptor beta chains derived from one specimen sequenced in a study of blood T cell repertoires in COVID-19. This table comes from immunoSEQ multiplex PCR, and its TCRdb copy is limited to in-frame clones, with some not included. The repertoire holds about 170,000 clones, with about 80% as singletons. Sequenced material: peripheral blood. The receptors come from a human donor with acute or convalescent COVID-19. The donor label of this sample is uncertain.

There are a few counts of this clone. The chain employs TRBV7-2 and TRBJ1-2; possible D gene TRBD1, 5 bases. The germline V gene encodes CDR1 SGHTA and CDR2 FQGNSA. The CDR3 has 15 amino acids. The V end was cut by 4 bases, the J end by 2 bases, with 14 bases between. The CDR3 nucleotides read TGTGCCAGCAGCTCTCCCGGAGGGGCCAACTATGGCTACACCTTC. Translated, it gives CASSSPGGANYGYTF.

This clone appeared once. The chain recombines TRBV3-1 (or the pseudogene TRBV3-2) with TRBJ1-6; 8 bases match TRBD1. V lost 11 bases to trimming and J lost 9 bases; unmatched junction nucleotides: 12. The CDR3 covers 14 residues. CDR1 is LGHDT and CDR2 is YNNKEL in the germline V gene (reference sequence). The CDR3 sequence is CAAGAGGRGSPLHF. DNA for the CDR3: TGTGCCGCAGGAGCAGGGGGCCGCGGTTCACCCCTCCACTTT.

V is TRBV2 and J is TRBJ1-2; D unclear. Trimming left V 1 base short and J 7 bases short, with 16 bases between. CDR3 length equals 15 residues. Germline V lookup: CDR1 SNHLY, CDR2 FYNNEI. The CDR3, as DNA: TGTGCCAGCAGTGAAGTAGGCGCAGCCGAGGGTGGCTACACCTTC. Its protein is CASSEVGAAEGGYTF. Filled out from reference TRBV2 and TRBJ1-2, the complete variable domain reads EPEVTQTPSHQVTQMGQEVILRCVPISNHLYFYWYRQILGQKVEFLVSFYNNEISEKSEIFDDQFSVERPDGSNFTLKIRSTKLEDSAMYFCASSEVGAAEGGYTFGSGTRLTVV.

The CDR3 nucleotides are TGTGCCAGCAGTTTATATACAAATAAAGGGGGTGAAGCTTTCTTT. It is translated as CASSLYTNKGGEAFF. The V gene is TRBV28, the J gene TRBJ1-1, with D possibly matching TRBD1 (6 bases). This CDR3 has 15 amino acids. CDR1 MDHEN and CDR2 SYDVKM come from the germline V gene. Trimming removed 1 base from V and 7 bases from J, with 16 bases in between.

The chain combines TRBV28 with TRBJ2-5; maybe TRBD1 (6 bases). The CDR3 extends over 15 amino acids. Per the germline V gene, CDR1 is MDHEN and CDR2 is SYDVKM. Deletions cut 8 bases from V and 1 base from J, with 17 bases between. CDR3 sequence reads: CASQGTDRAQETQYF. CDR3 DNA sequence: TGTGCCAGCCAGGGGACCGATCGGGCCCAAGAGACCCAGTACTTC. Filled out from reference TRBV28 and TRBJ2-5, the complete variable domain reads DVKVTQSSRYLVKRTGEKVFLECVQDMDHENMFWYRQDPGLGLRLIYFSYDVKMKEKGDIPEGYSVSREKKERFSLILESASTNQTSMYLCASQGTDRAQETQYFGPGTRLLVL.